These T cell receptor beta chains were read from a single sample in a study of OX40 agonist ivuxolimab in advanced cancers. Sequencing used immunoSEQ multiplex PCR; TCRdb keeps in-frame clones, though not all of them. The sample shows approximately 99,000 clones, about 96% of them seen only once. Sample: CD4+ or CD8+ T cells sorted from blood, taken in a trial of the OX40 agonist ivuxolimab. The receptors originated from an adult with an advanced solid tumor such as melanoma, head and neck, liver or kidney cancer. Each CDR3 is given with its conserved first and last residue. D genes are given only for firm matches. Not all rows give a size; the values are once, few, many and, for expanded clones, a class.

once | TRBJ2-7 | 14 | TRBD1 | TRBV13 | CASSPRTGGGEQYF | TGTGCCAGCAGCCCCCGGACAGGGGGCGGCGAGCAGTACTTC
once | TRBJ1-1 | 15 | - | TRBV19 | CASSIGGRLNTEAFF | TGTGCCAGTAGTATAGGGGGACGGCTGAACACTGAAGCTTTCTTT
- | TRBJ2-1 | 12 | - | TRBV4-3 | CASSQGRGEQFF | TGCGCCAGCAGCCAAGGGCGAGGCGAGCAGTTCTTC
- | TRBJ2-7 | 15 | TRBD2 | TRBV6-5 | CASSYRAGEINEQYF | TGTGCCAGCAGTTATCGAGCGGGAGAAATCAACGAGCAGTACTTC
- | TRBJ2-1 | 15 | TRBD2 | TRBV15 | CATSRGLADTNEQFF | TGTGCCACCAGCAGAGGACTAGCGGATACCAATGAGCAGTTCTTC
- | TRBJ1-3 | 14 | - | TRBV30 | CAWSWIDSGNTIYF | TGTGCCTGGAGTTGGATAGACTCTGGAAACACCATATATTTT
medium-sized | TRBJ1-5 | 15 | TRBD1 | TRBV6-1 | CASSEWTGGNQPQHF | TGTGCCAGCAGTGAATGGACAGGGGGCAATCAGCCCCAGCATTTT
- | TRBJ1-1 | 15 | - | TRBV19 | CASSIVGWGNTEAFF | TGTGCCAGTAGTATTGTGGGGTGGGGGAACACTGAAGCTTTCTTT
- | TRBJ1-2 | 15 | TRBD1 | TRBV30 | CAWTLGTVSSLYDTF | TGTGCCTGGACCCTAGGGACAGTGAGCTCCCTCTATGACACCTTC
- | TRBJ2-1 | 14 | TRBD2 | TRBV6-6 | CASSYQREISEQFF | TGTGCCAGCAGTTACCAGCGGGAGATCTCCGAGCAGTTCTTC
- | TRBJ2-2 | 12 | - | TRBV7-3 | CASSSGSGELFF | TGTGCCAGCAGCTCGGGGTCCGGGGAGCTGTTTTTT
- | TRBJ1-1 | 13 | - | TRBV11-3 | CASSIDSGTEAFF | TGTGCCAGCAGCATCGACTCGGGCACTGAAGCTTTCTTT
- | TRBJ1-2 | 11 | - | TRBV5-5 | CASSLGSGYTF | TGTGCCAGCAGCTTGGGTTCCGGCTACACCTTC
once | TRBJ1-5 | 19 | - | TRBV7-9 | CASSLGQGLGGYSNQPQHF | TGTGCCAGCAGCTTAGGTCAGGGTCTGGGTGGCTATAGCAATCAGCCCCAGCATTTT
- | TRBJ2-1 | 17 | - | TRBV4-3 | CASSQVVKRASYNEQFF | TGCGCCAGCAGCCAAGTTGTCAAGCGAGCCTCCTACAATGAGCAGTTCTTC
- | TRBJ2-5 | 19 | - | TRBV28 | CASSYPLDGGLAQNEGQYF | TGTGCCAGCAGTTATCCATTAGACGGAGGTCTAGCCCAGAATGAGGGCCAGTACTTC
once | TRBJ1-1 | 13 | - | TRBV19 | CASSMGGHTEAFF | TGTGCCAGTAGTATGGGGGGCCACACTGAAGCTTTCTTT
- | TRBJ2-7 | 13 | - | TRBV27 | CASSSVSSYEQYF | TGTGCCAGCAGTAGTGTAAGCTCCTACGAGCAGTACTTC
- | TRBJ2-2 | 15 | TRBD1 | TRBV7-9 | CASRPRGTGTGELFF | TGTGCCAGCAGGCCCCGCGGGACAGGGACCGGGGAGCTGTTTTTT
once | TRBJ2-3 | 12 | - | TRBV10-3 | CAISEGGDTQYF | TGTGCCATCAGTGAGGGGGGAGATACGCAGTATTTT
- | TRBJ2-1 | 12 | - | TRBV28 | CASSSIGSEQFF | TGTGCCAGCAGTTCGATCGGGAGTGAGCAGTTCTTC
- | TRBJ2-7 | 15 | - | TRBV28 | CASSFRDGQNYEQYF | TGTGCCAGCAGTTTCCGGGACGGACAAAACTACGAGCAGTACTTC
- | TRBJ2-1 | 13 | - | TRBV14 | CASSPTAYNEQFF | TGTGCCAGCAGCCCAACAGCCTACAATGAGCAGTTCTTC
- | TRBJ2-7 | 13 | - | TRBV6-6 | CASSLGGRAEQYF | TGTGCCAGCAGCCTCGGTGGTAGGGCCGAGCAGTACTTC
once | TRBJ1-2 | 12 | - | TRBV7-9 | CASSLWGDGYTF | TGTGCCAGCAGCTTATGGGGGGATGGCTACACCTTC
- | TRBJ1-1 | 16 | - | TRBV2 | CASSEADGAGNTEAFF | TGTGCCAGCAGTGAAGCGGACGGCGCAGGGAACACTGAAGCTTTCTTT
- | TRBJ2-2 | 16 | - | TRBV4-1 | CASSHRTTSNTGELFF | TGCGCCAGCAGCCACCGGACAACCTCGAACACCGGGGAGCTGTTTTTT
- | TRBJ2-5 | 12 | - | TRBV29-1 | CSDRGAQETQYF | TGCAGCGACCGGGGGGCTCAAGAGACCCAGTACTTC
- | TRBJ2-3 | 15 | TRBD2 | TRBV4-3 | CASSQDRAGGDTQYF | TGCGCCAGCAGCCAAGATCGAGCCGGGGGGGATACGCAGTATTTT